The rows below give T cell receptor beta chains drawn from one sample of a study of CDR3 diversity in severe acne. TCRdb called the PCR reads again in MiXCR, with one record for every CDR3 protein. The data contain around 94,000 distinct CDR3 sequences, around 56% of them singletons. The sequenced sample was blood. These receptors all stem from a male donor with acne. Both conserved end residues are part of each CDR3. D genes are given only for firm matches. The size field is filled for only some rows; it gives once, few, many or a size class.

TRBJ2-3 TRBV6-4 many TRBD2 CASSKAGGTDTQYF TGTGCCAGCAGTAAAGCGGGGGGCACAGATACGCAGTATTTT
TRBJ1-5 TRBV6-6 - - CASSAWASNQPQHF TGTGCCAGCAGTGCGTGGGCTAGCAATCAGCCCCAGCATTTT
TRBJ2-7 TRBV10-2 once - CASSEVLGHYEQYF TGCGCCAGCAGTGAGGTTTTGGGTCATTACGAGCAGTACTTC
TRBJ1-1 TRBV5-1 - TRBD1 CASSWGGGADTEAFF TGCGCCAGCAGCTGGGGAGGGGGCGCAGACACTGAAGCTTTCTTT
TRBJ2-1 TRBV7-9 many - CASSLRNEQFF TGTGCCAGCAGCTTACGCAATGAGCAGTTCTTC
TRBJ2-2 TRBV29-1 - - CSVEERDSFTGELFF TGCAGCGTTGAAGAGCGGGACAGCTTCACCGGGGAGCTGTTTTTT
TRBJ2-2 TRBV9 many - CASSVASGELFF TGTGCCAGCAGCGTAGCCTCCGGGGAGCTGTTTTTT
TRBJ2-5 TRBV2 many - CASSLTEETQYF TGTGCCAGCAGCCTGACAGAGGAGACCCAGTACTTC
TRBJ1-4 TRBV7-9 - - CASSLALGKLLF TGTGCCAGCAGCTTAGCTTTGGGGAAACTGCTTTTT
TRBJ2-7 TRBV20-1 few TRBD2 CSPRPWGRAYEQYF TGCAGCCCTCGACCCTGGGGGAGGGCCTACGAGCAGTACTTC
TRBJ1-4 TRBV25-1 - TRBD1 CASSLGTVNEKLFF TGTGCCAGCAGTTTAGGGACAGTTAATGAAAAACTGTTTTTT
TRBJ1-2 TRBV6-6 few TRBD1 CASSTGGGDGYTF TGTGCCAGCAGCACAGGGGGCGGTGATGGCTACACCTTC
TRBJ1-1 TRBV4-2 - - CASSPSGEGGRAFF TGTGCCAGCAGCCCCTCTGGGGAGGGGGGAAGGGCTTTCTTT
TRBJ2-7 TRBV29-1 - - CSDEVIEQEQYF TGCAGCGATGAAGTTATCGAGCAGGAGCAGTACTTC
TRBJ1-5 TRBV2 - - CASSERDGNQPQHF TGTGCCAGCAGTGAACGGGATGGTAATCAGCCCCAGCATTTT
TRBJ1-1 TRBV5-5 - - CASSNPGALNTEAFF TGTGCCAGCAGCAACCCAGGGGCGTTGAACACTGAAGCTTTCTTT
TRBJ2-7 TRBV11-2 few - CASSLGGIWTISYEQYF TGTGCCAGCAGCTTAGGGGGGATTTGGACAATCTCCTACGAGCAGTACTTC
TRBJ2-7 TRBV10-1 - TRBD1 CASSPGTAEQYF TGCGCCAGCAGTCCCGGGACAGCTGAGCAGTACTTC
TRBJ1-2 TRBV7-9 - - CASSLGITDYGYTF TGTGCCAGCAGCTTAGGTATTACCGACTATGGCTACACCTTC
TRBJ2-7 TRBV20-1 - TRBD2 CSARDRGASGNSYEQYF TGCAGTGCTAGAGATAGGGGGGCTAGCGGGAACTCCTACGAGCAGTACTTC
TRBJ2-7 TRBV29-1 - - CSVAAGAGYEQYF TGCAGCGTGGCAGCCGGGGCTGGATACGAGCAGTACTTC
TRBJ2-2 TRBV4-3 many TRBD2 CASSQPSGSRGELFF TGCGCCAGCAGCCAGCCTAGCGGGAGTAGAGGGGAGCTGTTTTTT
TRBJ2-3 TRBV7-3 many - CASSLLYTDTQYF TGTGCCAGCAGCCTCCTCTACACAGATACGCAGTATTTT
TRBJ2-1 TRBV6-6 many TRBD2 CASSYGPAGANEQFF TGTGCCAGCAGTTATGGGCCAGCGGGAGCAAATGAGCAGTTCTTC
TRBJ1-5 TRBV27 - - CASNRSGSQHF TGTGCCAGCAATCGAAGCGGATCCCAGCATTTT
TRBJ1-1 TRBV9 - - CASSASGSVNTEAFF TGTGCCAGCAGCGCTAGTGGGTCGGTGAACACCGAAGCTTTCTTT
TRBJ2-5 TRBV7-9 - TRBD1 CASRRQQGQETQYF TGTGCTAGCAGACGACAACAGGGGCAAGAGACCCAGTACTTC
TRBJ2-7 TRBV7-9 - - CASGRSGAYEQYF TGTGCCAGCGGAAGGTCAGGGGCCTACGAGCAGTACTTC
TRBJ1-2 TRBV15 once TRBD1 CATSRDRGDGYTF TGTGCCACCAGCAGGGACAGGGGTGATGGCTACACCTTC
TRBJ2-5 TRBV7-9 - TRBD2 CASSSHGLAGETQYF TGTGCCAGCAGCTCACACGGACTAGCGGGAGAGACCCAGTACTTC
TRBJ1-5 TRBV4-1 - - CASSRDLEGSNQPQHF TGCGCCAGCAGCCGCGACTTGGAGGGTAGCAATCAGCCCCAGCATTTT
TRBJ2-3 TRBV7-8 - TRBD2 CASSDSPGLAGVGADTQYF TGTGCCAGCAGTGACTCACCCGGACTAGCGGGAGTAGGGGCAGATACGCAGTATTTT